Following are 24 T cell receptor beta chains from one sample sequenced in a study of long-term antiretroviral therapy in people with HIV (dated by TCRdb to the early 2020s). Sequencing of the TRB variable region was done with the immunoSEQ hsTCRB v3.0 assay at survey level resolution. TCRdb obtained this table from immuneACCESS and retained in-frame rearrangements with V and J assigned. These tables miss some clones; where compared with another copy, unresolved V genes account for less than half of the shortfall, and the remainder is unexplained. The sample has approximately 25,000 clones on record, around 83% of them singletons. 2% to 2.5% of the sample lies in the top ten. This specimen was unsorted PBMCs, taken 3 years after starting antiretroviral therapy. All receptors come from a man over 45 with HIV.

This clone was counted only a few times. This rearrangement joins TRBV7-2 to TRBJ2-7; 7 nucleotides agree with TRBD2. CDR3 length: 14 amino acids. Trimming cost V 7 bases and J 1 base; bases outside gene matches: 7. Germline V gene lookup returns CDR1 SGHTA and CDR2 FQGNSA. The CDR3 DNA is TGTGCCAGCATGGCGGGAGCTGTATCCTACGAGCAGTACTTC. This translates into CASMAGAVSYEQYF.

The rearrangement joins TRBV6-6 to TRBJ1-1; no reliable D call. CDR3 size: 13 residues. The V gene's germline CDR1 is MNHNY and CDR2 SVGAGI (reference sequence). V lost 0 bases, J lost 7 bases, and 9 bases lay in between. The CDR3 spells CASSYSINIEAFF. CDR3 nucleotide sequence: TGTGCCAGCAGTTACTCGATCAATATTGAAGCTTTCTTT.

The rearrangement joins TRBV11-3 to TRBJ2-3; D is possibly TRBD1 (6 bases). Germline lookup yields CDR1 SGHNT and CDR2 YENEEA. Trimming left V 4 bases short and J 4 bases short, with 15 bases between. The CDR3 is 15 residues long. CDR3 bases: TGTGCCAGCAGCTGGGATCAGGGGTTGCCAGATACGCAGTATTTT. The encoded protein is CASSWDQGLPDTQYF.

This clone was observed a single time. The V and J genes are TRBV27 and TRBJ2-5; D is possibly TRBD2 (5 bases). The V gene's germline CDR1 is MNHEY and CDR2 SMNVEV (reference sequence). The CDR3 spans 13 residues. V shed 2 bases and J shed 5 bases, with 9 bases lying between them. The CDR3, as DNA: TGTGCCAGCAGTTTAAGTGGGAGTGAGACCCAGTACTTC. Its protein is CASSLSGSETQYF.

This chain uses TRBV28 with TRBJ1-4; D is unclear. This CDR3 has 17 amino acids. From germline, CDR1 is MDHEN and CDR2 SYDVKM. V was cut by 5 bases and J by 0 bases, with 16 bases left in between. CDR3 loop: CASSPLPRATTNEKLFF. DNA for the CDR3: TGTGCCAGCAGTCCCCTCCCAAGAGCAACAACTAATGAAAAACTGTTTTTT.

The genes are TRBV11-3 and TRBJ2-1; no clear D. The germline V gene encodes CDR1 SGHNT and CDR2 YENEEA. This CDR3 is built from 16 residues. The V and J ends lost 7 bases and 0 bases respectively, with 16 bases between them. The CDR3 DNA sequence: TGTGCCAGCACCCTGGAGTCCCAGAGCTCCTACAATGAGCAGTTCTTC. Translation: CASTLESQSSYNEQFF. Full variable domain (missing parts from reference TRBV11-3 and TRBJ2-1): EAGVVQSPRYKIIEKKQPVAFWCNPISGHNTLYWYLQNLGQGPELLIRYENEEAVDDSQLPKDRFSAERLKGVDSTLKIQPAELGDSAVYLCASTLESQSSYNEQFFGPGTRLTVL.

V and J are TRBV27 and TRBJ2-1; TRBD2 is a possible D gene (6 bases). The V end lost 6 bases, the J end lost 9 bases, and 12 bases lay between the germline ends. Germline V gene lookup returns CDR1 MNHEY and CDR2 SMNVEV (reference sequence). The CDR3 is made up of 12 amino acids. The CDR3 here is CASRDYGTEQFF. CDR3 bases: TGTGCCAGCAGGGACTACGGTACTGAGCAGTTCTTC.

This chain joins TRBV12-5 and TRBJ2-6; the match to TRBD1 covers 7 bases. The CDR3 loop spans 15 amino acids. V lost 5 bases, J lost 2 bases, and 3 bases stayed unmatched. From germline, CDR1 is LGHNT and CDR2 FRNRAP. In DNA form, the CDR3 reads TGTGCTAGTGGTCCGGGACAGCCTGGGGCCAACGTCCTGACTTTC. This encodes CASGPGQPGANVLTF.

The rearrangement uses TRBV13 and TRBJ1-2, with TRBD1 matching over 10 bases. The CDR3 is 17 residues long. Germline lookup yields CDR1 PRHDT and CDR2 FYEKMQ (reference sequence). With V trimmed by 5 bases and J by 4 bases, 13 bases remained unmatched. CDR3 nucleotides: TGTGCCAGCAGCCCCCTCGGGGACAGGGGAACGAGCTATGGCTACACCTTC. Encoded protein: CASSPLGDRGTSYGYTF.

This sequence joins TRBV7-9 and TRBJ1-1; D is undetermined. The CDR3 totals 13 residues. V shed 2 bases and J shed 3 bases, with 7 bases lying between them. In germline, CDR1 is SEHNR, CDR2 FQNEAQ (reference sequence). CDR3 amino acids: CASSLIKDTEAFF. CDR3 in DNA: TGTGCCAGCAGCTTAATAAAGGACACTGAAGCTTTCTTT. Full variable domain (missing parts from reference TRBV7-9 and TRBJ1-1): DTGVSQNPRHKITKRGQNVTFRCDPISEHNRLYWYRQTLGQGPEFLTYFQNEAQLEKSRLLSDRFSAERPKGSFSTLEIQRTEQGDSAMYLCASSLIKDTEAFFGQGTRLTVV.

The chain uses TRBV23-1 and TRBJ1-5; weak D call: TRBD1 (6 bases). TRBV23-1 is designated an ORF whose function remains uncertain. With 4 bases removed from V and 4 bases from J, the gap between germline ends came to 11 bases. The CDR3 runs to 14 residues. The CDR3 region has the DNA TGCGCCAGCAGTCCCGGGACATCTAATCAGCCCCAGCATTTT. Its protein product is CASSPGTSNQPQHF.

In DNA form, the CDR3 reads TGTGCCAGCAGTTCTCGACTCGCTAACTATGGCTACACCTTC. The encoded protein is CASSSRLANYGYTF. The V and J genes are TRBV6-5 and TRBJ1-2; no firm D call. Trimming removed 4 bases from V and 0 bases from J, with 9 bases in between. The CDR3 totals 14 residues. Germline assignment: CDR1 MNHEY and CDR2 SVGAGI.

CDR3 in DNA: TGTGCCAGCAGTGAATGGACTAGCGGGAGGAATGAGCAGTTCTTC. Amino acids: CASSEWTSGRNEQFF. The chain joins TRBV25-1 to TRBJ2-1; 14 bases agree with TRBD2. Germline CDR1 reads MGHDK; CDR2 reads SYGVNS. The CDR3 extends over 15 amino acids. V shed 1 base and J 7 bases; nucleotides not matched to a gene: 0.

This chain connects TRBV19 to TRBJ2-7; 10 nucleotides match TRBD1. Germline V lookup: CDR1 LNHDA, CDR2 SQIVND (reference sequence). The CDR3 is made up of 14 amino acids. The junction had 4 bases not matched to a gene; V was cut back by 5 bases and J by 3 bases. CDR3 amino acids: CASSSGQGNYEQYF. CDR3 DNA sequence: TGTGCCAGTAGTTCGGGACAGGGGAACTACGAGCAGTACTTC.

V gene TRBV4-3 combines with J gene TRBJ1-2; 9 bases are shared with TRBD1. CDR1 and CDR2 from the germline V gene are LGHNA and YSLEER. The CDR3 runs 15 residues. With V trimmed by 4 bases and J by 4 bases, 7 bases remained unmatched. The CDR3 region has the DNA TGCGCCAGCAGCCCACAGGGGGCGGGCGTCTATGGCTACACCTTC. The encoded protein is CASSPQGAGVYGYTF.

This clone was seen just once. The CDR3 DNA sequence: TGTGCCAGCAGACCCCGGGACCGTAACTATGGCTACACCTTC. Protein sequence: CASRPRDRNYGYTF. The chain joins TRBV2 to TRBJ1-2, with D possibly being TRBD1 (5 bases). V gave up 6 bases and J gave up 1 base, with 12 bases separating them. Germline CDR1 SNHLY, CDR2 FYNNEI. The CDR3 is 14 amino acids.

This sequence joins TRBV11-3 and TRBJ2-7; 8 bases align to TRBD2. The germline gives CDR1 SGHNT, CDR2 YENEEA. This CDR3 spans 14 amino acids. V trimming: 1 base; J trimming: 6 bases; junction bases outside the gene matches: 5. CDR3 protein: CASSLGTSPSEQYF. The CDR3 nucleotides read TGTGCCAGCAGCTTAGGGACTAGCCCATCCGAGCAGTACTTC.

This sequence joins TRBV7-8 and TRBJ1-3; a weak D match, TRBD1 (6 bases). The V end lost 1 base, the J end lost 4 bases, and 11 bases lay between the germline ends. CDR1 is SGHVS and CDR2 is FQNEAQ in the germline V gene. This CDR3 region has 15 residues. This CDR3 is CASSLVRGLGNTIYF. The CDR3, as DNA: TGTGCCAGCAGCTTAGTGAGGGGGTTAGGAAACACCATATATTTT.

The CDR3 DNA is TGTGCCAGCAGTCCAGGGACGCCCCGGGATACGCAGTATTTT. Encoded protein: CASSPGTPRDTQYF. The V and J genes are TRBV28 and TRBJ2-3; tentatively, D is TRBD1 or TRBD2 (5 bases each). Germline CDR1 and CDR2: MDHEN and SYDVKM. V shed 5 bases and J shed 6 bases, with 15 bases lying between them. There are 14 residues in the CDR3. Complete variable domain (other parts from reference TRBV28 and TRBJ2-3): DVKVTQSSRYLVKRTGEKVFLECVQDMDHENMFWYRQDPGLGLRLIYFSYDVKMKEKGDIPEGYSVSREKKERFSLILESASTNQTSMYLCASSPGTPRDTQYFGPGTRLTVL.

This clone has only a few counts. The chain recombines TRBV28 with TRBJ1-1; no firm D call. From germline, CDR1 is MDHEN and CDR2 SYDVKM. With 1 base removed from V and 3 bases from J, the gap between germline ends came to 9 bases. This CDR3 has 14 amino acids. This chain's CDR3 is CASSLSMADTEAFF. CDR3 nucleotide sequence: TGTGCCAGCAGTTTATCGATGGCAGACACTGAAGCTTTCTTT.

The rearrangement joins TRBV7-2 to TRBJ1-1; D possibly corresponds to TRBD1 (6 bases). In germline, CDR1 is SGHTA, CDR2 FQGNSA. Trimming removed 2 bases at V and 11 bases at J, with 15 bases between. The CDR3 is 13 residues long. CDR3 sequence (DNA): TGTGCCAGCAGCTTAACCGACAGGATGAGTGCTTTCTTT. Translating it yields CASSLTDRMSAFF.

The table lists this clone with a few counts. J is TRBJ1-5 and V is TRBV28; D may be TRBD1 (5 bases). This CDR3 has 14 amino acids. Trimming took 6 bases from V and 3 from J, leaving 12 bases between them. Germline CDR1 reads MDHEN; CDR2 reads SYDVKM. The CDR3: CASSPWGLNQPQHF. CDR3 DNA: TGTGCCAGCAGCCCCTGGGGACTCAATCAGCCCCAGCATTTT.

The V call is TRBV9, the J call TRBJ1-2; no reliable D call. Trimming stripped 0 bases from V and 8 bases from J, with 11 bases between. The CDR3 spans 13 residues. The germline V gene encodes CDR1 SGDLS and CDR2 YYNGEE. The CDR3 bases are TGTGCCAGCAGCGTAGAGCCAGGTTCAGGCTACACCTTC. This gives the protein CASSVEPGSGYTF.

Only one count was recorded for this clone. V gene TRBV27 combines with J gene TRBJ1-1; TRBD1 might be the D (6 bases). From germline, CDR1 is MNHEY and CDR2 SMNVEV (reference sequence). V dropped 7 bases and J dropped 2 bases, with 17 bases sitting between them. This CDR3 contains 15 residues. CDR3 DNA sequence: TGTGCCAGCATCCCTTTGGGGGGGCGAAACACTGAAGCTTTCTTT. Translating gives CASIPLGGRNTEAFF.